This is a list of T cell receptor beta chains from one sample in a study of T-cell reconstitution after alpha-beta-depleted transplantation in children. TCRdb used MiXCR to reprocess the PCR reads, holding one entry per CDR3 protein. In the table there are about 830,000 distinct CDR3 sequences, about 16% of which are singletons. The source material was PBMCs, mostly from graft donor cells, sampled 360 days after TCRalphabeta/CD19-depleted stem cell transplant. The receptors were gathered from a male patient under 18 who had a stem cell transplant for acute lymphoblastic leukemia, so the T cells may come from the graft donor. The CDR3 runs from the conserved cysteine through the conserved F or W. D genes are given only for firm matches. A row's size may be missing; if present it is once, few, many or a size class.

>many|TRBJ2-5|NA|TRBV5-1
TGCGCCAGCAGCCAACCCCTCCAAGAGACCCAGTACTTC
CASSQPLQETQYF
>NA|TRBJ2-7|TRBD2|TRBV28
TGTGCCAGCAGACAACTAGCGGGAGTATACGAGCAGTACTTC
CASRQLAGVYEQYF
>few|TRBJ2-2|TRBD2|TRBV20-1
TGCAGTGCAACGACAACGGGAGGAGGAACCGGGGAGCTGTTTTTT
CSATTTGGGTGELFF
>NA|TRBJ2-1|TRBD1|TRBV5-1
TGCGCCAGCCCGCCTCGGACAGGGGCATACAATGAGCAGTTCTTC
CASPPRTGAYNEQFF
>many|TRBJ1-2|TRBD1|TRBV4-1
TGCGCCAGCAGCCAAGAAGAGGGGGCACGCCTGAACTATGGCTACACCTTC
CASSQEEGARLNYGYTF
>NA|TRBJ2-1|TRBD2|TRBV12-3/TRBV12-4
TGTGCCAGCAGTTGGGAACTAGCGGGAGGGAAGGATGAGCAGTTCTTC
CASSWELAGGKDEQFF
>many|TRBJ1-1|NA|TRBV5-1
TGCGCCAGCAGCTTGGAGACCGGTGAAGCTTTCTTT
CASSLETGEAFF
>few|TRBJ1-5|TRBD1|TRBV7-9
TGTGCCAGCAGTCGGACAGGGGGCTACCAGCCCCAGCATTTT
CASSRTGGYQPQHF
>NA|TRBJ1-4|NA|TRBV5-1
TGCGCCAGCAGCCGAGGGTCGACCCCACGAGAACTGTTTTTT
CASSRGSTPRELFF
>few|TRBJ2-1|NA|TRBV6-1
TGTGCCAGCAGTGAAGCCGGGGGGCCCTACAATGAGCAGTTCTTC
CASSEAGGPYNEQFF
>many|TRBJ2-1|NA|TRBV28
TGTGCCAGCAGACCCGGGGGCAGCTACAATGAGCAGTTCTTC
CASRPGGSYNEQFF
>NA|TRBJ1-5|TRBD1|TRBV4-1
TGCGCCAGCAGCCTGGGGTTAAAGGGGGCTTGGGGCAATCAGCCCCAGCATTTT
CASSLGLKGAWGNQPQHF
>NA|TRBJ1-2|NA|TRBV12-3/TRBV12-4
TGTGCCAGCAGTTTAGAGTATACAGCTCACTATGGCTACACCTTC
CASSLEYTAHYGYTF
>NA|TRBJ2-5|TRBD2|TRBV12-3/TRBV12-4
TGTGCCAGCAGGAAGCGGGAGTTATCAGAGACCCAGTACTTC
CASRKRELSETQYF
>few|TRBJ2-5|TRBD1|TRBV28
TGTGCCAGCAGTTTTTTCGGGACAGTTAGCCAAGAGACCCAGTACTTC
CASSFFGTVSQETQYF
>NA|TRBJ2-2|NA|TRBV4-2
TGTGCCAGCAGCCCCGCCGGGGAGAGGAACACCGGGGAGCTGTTTTTT
CASSPAGERNTGELFF
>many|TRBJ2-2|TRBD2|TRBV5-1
TGCGCCAGCAGCGGGGGACTAGCGGGGAACACCGGGGAGCTGTTTTTT
CASSGGLAGNTGELFF
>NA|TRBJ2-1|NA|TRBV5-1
TGCGCCAGCAATGAGGGAAGCTCCTACAATGAGCAGTTCTTC
CASNEGSSYNEQFF
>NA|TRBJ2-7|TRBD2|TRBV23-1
TGCGCCAGCAGTCACCCAGCGGGAAGGCCGACCTACGAGCAGTACTTC
CASSHPAGRPTYEQYF
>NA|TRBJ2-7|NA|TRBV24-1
TGTGCCACCAGTGATTTGCATCTCGAGCAGTACTTC
CATSDLHLEQYF
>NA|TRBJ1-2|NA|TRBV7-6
TGTGCCAGCAGCCTCCTGGGGGCGGGAGTGGCTGGCTACACCTTC
CASSLLGAGVAGYTF
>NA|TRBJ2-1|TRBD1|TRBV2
TGTGCCAGCAGTGAAGGTCGGACAGGGGTGTCCTACAATGAGCAGTTCTTC
CASSEGRTGVSYNEQFF
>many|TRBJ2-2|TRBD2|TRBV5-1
TGCGCCAGCACTAGCGGGACTCGAGCCGGGGAGCTGTTTTTT
CASTSGTRAGELFF